The entry below describes one T cell receptor (beta chain). Its antigen is not known. CDR1 and CDR2 (germline): LNHDA, SQIVND (reference sequence). V trimming: 8 bases; J trimming: 3 bases; junction bases outside the gene matches: 19. The CDR3 contains 19 residues. This record belongs to a study of sequential checkpoint blockade in melanoma. Study-level information: DNA from 91 pretreatment tumor samples underwent TCRβ immunosequencing. Roughly 20 patients had matched tumor biopsies before treatment and at week 13 after nivolumab or ipilimumab alone.

Treatment: randomized to nivolumab then ipilimumab (arm A) or the reverse (arm B). Patients had received no earlier DNA-damaging chemotherapy. Study results and caveats: Response in arm A was associated with pretreatment TIL clonality.

TCRdb's table, derived via immunoSEQ multiplex PCR, lists solely in-frame clones and lacks some. This sample yields roughly 20,000 clones, of which around 70% are seen a single time; 4.8% belongs to the top ten. This clonotype was obtained from a human donor with melanoma. The sample consisted of tumor tissue (inferred from file names), taken from a patient given nivolumab and ipilimumab in sequence. The V and J genes are TRBV19 and TRBJ2-3; TRBD2 matches 11 bases. This CDR3 reads CASGPGQGVAGGRTDTQYF. The DNA for the CDR3 is TGTGCCAGTGGCCCGGGACAGGGAGTAGCGGGGGGGCGAACAGATACGCAGTATTTT.